The TCR beta chain described here comes from a study of shared clonotypes between healthy human individuals. The repertoire was sequenced with immunoSEQ multiplex PCR; TCRdb's copy has only in-frame clones and lacks some. The repertoire holds under 600,000 clones, with roughly 95% as singletons. V lost 5 bases and J lost 3; bases outside the gene matches: 10. This CDR3 region has 15 residues. The germline gives CDR1 SGHAT, CDR2 FQNNGV. Subsets obtained from CD4+ cells comprised CD45RA+ naive and CD45RA-negative memory cells. Sequencing was carried out using naive CD4+ T cells sorted from blood. This sample's subset: CD45RA+ positively selected. This chain links TRBV11-2 with TRBJ2-7, with 7 bases aligning to TRBD1. This receptor was obtained from a woman in her thirties in good health. CDR3 amino acids: CASSIRDRSFYEQYF. Written as DNA, the CDR3 is TGTGCCAGCAGCATAAGGGACAGAAGTTTCTACGAGCAGTACTTC. Full variable domain (remainder filled in from reference TRBV11-2 and TRBJ2-7): EAGVAQSPRYKIIEKRQSVAFWCNPISGHATLYWYQQILGQGPKLLIQFQNNGVVDDSQLPKDRFSAERLKGVDSTLKIQPAKLEDSAVYLCASSIRDRSFYEQYFGPGTRLTVT.